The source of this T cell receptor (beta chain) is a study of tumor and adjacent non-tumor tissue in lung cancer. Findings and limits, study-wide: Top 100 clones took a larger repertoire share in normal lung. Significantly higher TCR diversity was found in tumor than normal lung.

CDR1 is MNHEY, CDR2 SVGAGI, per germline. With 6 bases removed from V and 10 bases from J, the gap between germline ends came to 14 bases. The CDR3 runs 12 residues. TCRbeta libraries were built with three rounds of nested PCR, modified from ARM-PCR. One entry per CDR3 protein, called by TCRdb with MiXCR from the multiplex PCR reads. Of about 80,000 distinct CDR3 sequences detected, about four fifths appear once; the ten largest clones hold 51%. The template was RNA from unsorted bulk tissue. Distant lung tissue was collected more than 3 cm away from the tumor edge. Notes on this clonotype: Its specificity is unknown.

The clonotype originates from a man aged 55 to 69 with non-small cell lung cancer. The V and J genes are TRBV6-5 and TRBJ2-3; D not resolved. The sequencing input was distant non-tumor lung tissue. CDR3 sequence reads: CASSAVTEAQYF. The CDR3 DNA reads TGTGCCAGCAGCGCAGTCACAGAAGCGCAGTATTTT.